This entry lists 19 T cell receptor beta chains sequenced from one sample in a study of cytomegalovirus exposure and HLA in healthy donors. Primers for the PCR totalled 60 Vbeta and 13 Jbeta. Measured with immunoSEQ multiplex PCR; TCRdb has only the in-frame clones, and not every one. The sample lists 140,000 or so clones; around 80% were seen once. The sample taken for sequencing was PBMCs. These receptors were collected from a woman aged 55 to 70 in good health and CMV-seropositive.

The CDR3 here is CASQIGSGGNYEQYF. The DNA of the CDR3 is TGTGCAAGTCAAATCGGGTCAGGGGGGAACTACGAGCAGTACTTC. The chain couples TRBV12-2 to TRBJ2-7; the table's TRBD1 call for D was not verified on the DNA. TRBV12-2 is deemed a pseudogene. The CDR3 runs to 15 residues.

The chain links TRBV7-9 to TRBJ2-2, with TRBD2 identical over 8 bases. Germline V gives CDR1 SEHNR, CDR2 FQNEAQ (reference sequence). J gave up 5 bases and V 5 bases, and 10 bases lay outside the gene matches. CDR3 length: 16 amino acids. Here the CDR3 reads CASSPNAGGRTGELFF. The CDR3 nucleotides read TGTGCCAGCAGCCCCAACGCGGGAGGACGGACCGGGGAGCTGTTTTTT.

This chain links TRBV7-8 with TRBJ2-4, with 8 bases aligning to TRBD2. V shed 4 bases and J 3 bases; nucleotides not matched to a gene: 17. Germline V gives CDR1 SGHVS, CDR2 FQNEAQ. This CDR3 spans 19 amino acids. CDR3 region: CASSSSPADSGTNKNIQYF. DNA for the CDR3: TGTGCCAGCAGCTCCTCCCCCGCAGATAGCGGGACAAACAAAAACATTCAGTACTTC.

The J gene is TRBJ2-1, the V gene TRBV2; TRBD1 might be the D (5 bases). This CDR3 contains 14 residues. Germline CDR1 and CDR2: SNHLY and FYNNEI. V lost 6 bases and J 3 bases, leaving 12 bases between the germline ends. CDR3 sequence reads: CASRRPRDYNEQFF. Written as DNA, the CDR3 is TGTGCCAGCAGGAGACCCAGGGACTACAATGAGCAGTTCTTC.

This chain joins TRBV5-1 and TRBJ1-2; D perhaps matches TRBD1 (5 bases). Germline V gene lookup returns CDR1 SGHRS and CDR2 YFSETQ. CDR3 length equals 14 residues. The V and J ends lost 6 bases and 3 bases respectively, with 15 bases between them. The CDR3 nucleotides are TGCGCCAGCAATAGCCTCCCGGGGGACTATGGCTACACCTTC. The encoded protein is CASNSLPGDYGYTF.

The rearrangement joins TRBV29-1 to TRBJ1-1, with TRBD1 matching 8 bases. The CDR3 extends over 11 amino acids. The junction had 5 bases not matched to a gene; V was cut back by 6 bases and J by 8 bases. The germline V gene encodes CDR1 SQVTM and CDR2 ANQGSEA. The CDR3 bases are TGCAGCGTCCGGACAGGGACAGAAGCTTTCTTT. Translated, it gives CSVRTGTEAFF.

This clone was seen a single time. The rearrangement uses TRBV30 and TRBJ1-1; weak D call: TRBD1 (6 bases). The germline V gene has CDR1 GTSNPN and CDR2 SVGIG (reference sequence). The CDR3 spans 14 residues. The V gene lost 3 bases and the J gene lost 7 bases, with 18 bases spanning the gap. The CDR3 spells CAWRSAWQGGEAFF. CDR3 DNA sequence: TGTGCCTGGAGGTCGGCCTGGCAAGGGGGTGAAGCTTTCTTT.

The chain joins TRBV7-6 to TRBJ2-7; the match to TRBD2 covers 8 bases. The germline V gene encodes CDR1 SGHVS and CDR2 FNYEAQ. V dropped 2 bases and J dropped 7; count of bases not matched to a gene: 7. The CDR3 consists of 14 residues. The CDR3, as DNA: TGTGCCAGCAGCTTAATAAGCGGGAGCGGGGAGCAGTACTTC. Protein sequence: CASSLISGSGEQYF.

The chain carries TRBV6-5 and TRBJ1-1; possibly TRBD1 for D (5 bases). Germline CDR1 reads MNHEY; CDR2 reads SVGAGI. V lost 3 bases to trimming and J lost 3 bases, with 14 bases between them. The CDR3 loop spans 15 amino acids. CDR3 in amino acids: CASSYKGMGHTEAFF. The DNA of the CDR3 is TGTGCCAGCAGTTATAAGGGGATGGGCCACACTGAAGCTTTCTTT.

The V and J genes are TRBV27 and TRBJ2-3; 11 bases agree with TRBD2. Germline loops: CDR1 MNHEY, CDR2 SMNVEV (reference sequence). The CDR3 totals 17 residues. With 2 bases clipped from V and 0 bases from J, the junction kept 4 bases outside the gene matches. The CDR3 loop is CASSLGTSGPSTDTQYF. The DNA for the CDR3 is TGTGCCAGCAGTTTAGGGACTAGCGGACCTAGCACAGATACGCAGTATTTT.

This sequence joins TRBV19 and TRBJ2-7, with 10 bases identical to TRBD2. Germline V gene lookup returns CDR1 LNHDA and CDR2 SQIVND (reference sequence). J was trimmed by 3 bases and V by 5 bases; bases with no gene match: 4. The CDR3 spans 14 residues. This CDR3 reads CASSSGLANYEQYF. CDR3 nucleotides: TGTGCCAGTAGTTCGGGACTAGCGAACTACGAGCAGTACTTC.

The gene calls are TRBV5-1 and TRBJ2-1; 8 bases match TRBD2. The CDR3 has 16 amino acids. Germline trimming cut 0 bases from V and 7 bases from J; bases unmatched to any gene: 9. In germline, CDR1 is SGHRS, CDR2 YFSETQ. The CDR3 DNA is TGCGCCAGCAGCTTGGCCTCGGCGGGAGGAGGGAATGAGCAGTTCTTC. Translation gives CASSLASAGGGNEQFF.

J is TRBJ2-3 and V is TRBV7-9; D perhaps matches TRBD2 (5 bases). The CDR3 covers 17 residues. The ends were cut back, 5 bases at V and 1 base at J, with 19 bases in the middle. Germline CDR1 reads SEHNR; CDR2 reads FQNEAQ (reference sequence). In DNA form, the CDR3 reads TGTGCCAGCAGCCGACTGGGAGCCTCGAGTGGCACAGATACGCAGTATTTT. Amino acid sequence: CASSRLGASSGTDTQYF.

The genes are TRBV7-9 and TRBJ2-7; TRBD2 matches at 12 bases. J was trimmed by 4 bases and V by 5 bases; bases with no gene match: 6. The V gene's germline CDR1 is SEHNR and CDR2 FQNEAQ (reference sequence). The CDR3 is 15 amino acids. CDR3: CASSPETSGRYEQYF. CDR3 nucleotides: TGTGCCAGCAGCCCAGAGACTAGCGGGAGATACGAGCAGTACTTC. The whole variable domain, filled in from reference TRBV7-9 and TRBJ2-7, reads DTGVSQNPRHKITKRGQNVTFRCDPISEHNRLYWYRQTLGQGPEFLTYFQNEAQLEKSRLLSDRFSAERPKGSFSTLEIQRTEQGDSAMYLCASSPETSGRYEQYFGPGTRLTVT.

This clone was detected once. The chain carries TRBV15 and TRBJ2-4; D remains unclear. From germline, CDR1 is LNHNV and CDR2 YYDKDF (reference sequence). The germline V and J ends were trimmed by 0 bases and 3 bases, with 21 bases remaining between them. The CDR3 length is 19 residues. The CDR3 region is CATSRDKASRWSVKNIQYF. CDR3 DNA sequence: TGTGCCACCAGCAGAGATAAGGCCTCTAGGTGGTCGGTCAAAAACATTCAGTACTTC.

This sequence joins TRBV6-5 and TRBJ2-5; tentatively, D is TRBD1 (8 bases). The germline V gene encodes CDR1 MNHEY and CDR2 SVGAGI. This CDR3 is 14 amino acids long. Trimming cost V 5 bases and J 5 bases, with 15 bases left between them. The CDR3 sequence is CASSRQGRVETQYF. Here the CDR3 DNA reads TGTGCCAGCAGTAGACAGGGGAGGGTGGAGACCCAGTACTTC.

The chain links TRBV30 to TRBJ2-3; the D is unclear. V gave up 0 bases and J gave up 4 bases, with 8 bases separating them. This CDR3 is 13 amino acids long. The germline V gene has CDR1 GTSNPN and CDR2 SVGIG (reference sequence). DNA of the CDR3: TGTGCCTGGAGTGTGATTCAGGCAGATACGCAGTATTTT. Residues: CAWSVIQADTQYF. The whole variable domain, remainder taken from reference TRBV30 and TRBJ2-3, is SQTIHQWPATLVQPVGSPLSLECTVEGTSNPNLYWYRQAAGRGLQLLFYSVGIGQISSEVPQNLSASRPQDRQFILSSKKLLLSDSGFYLCAWSVIQADTQYFGPGTRLTVL.

This chain connects TRBV9 to TRBJ2-3; D possibly corresponds to TRBD1 (5 bases). Per the germline V gene, CDR1 is SGDLS and CDR2 is YYNGEE. Trimming took 4 bases from V and 1 from J, leaving 16 bases between them. This CDR3 region has 16 residues. The CDR3 protein is CASSLGHYDRTDTQYF. CDR3 nucleotide sequence: TGTGCCAGCAGCCTTGGACATTACGATCGCACAGATACGCAGTATTTT.

The chain couples TRBV7-9 to TRBJ2-2, with a possible D match to TRBD2 (6 bases). Germline-derived CDR1 and CDR2 are SEHNR and FQNEAQ (reference sequence). CDR3 length equals 16 residues. The V end was cut by 5 bases, the J end by 6 bases, with 19 bases between. CDR3 DNA sequence: TGTGCCAGCAGCCGCGACCAGACTTCTAGCGCCGGGGAGCTGTTTTTT. It encodes CASSRDQTSSAGELFF. The whole variable domain, remainder taken from reference TRBV7-9 and TRBJ2-2, is DTGVSQNPRHKITKRGQNVTFRCDPISEHNRLYWYRQTLGQGPEFLTYFQNEAQLEKSRLLSDRFSAERPKGSFSTLEIQRTEQGDSAMYLCASSRDQTSSAGELFFGEGSRLTVL.